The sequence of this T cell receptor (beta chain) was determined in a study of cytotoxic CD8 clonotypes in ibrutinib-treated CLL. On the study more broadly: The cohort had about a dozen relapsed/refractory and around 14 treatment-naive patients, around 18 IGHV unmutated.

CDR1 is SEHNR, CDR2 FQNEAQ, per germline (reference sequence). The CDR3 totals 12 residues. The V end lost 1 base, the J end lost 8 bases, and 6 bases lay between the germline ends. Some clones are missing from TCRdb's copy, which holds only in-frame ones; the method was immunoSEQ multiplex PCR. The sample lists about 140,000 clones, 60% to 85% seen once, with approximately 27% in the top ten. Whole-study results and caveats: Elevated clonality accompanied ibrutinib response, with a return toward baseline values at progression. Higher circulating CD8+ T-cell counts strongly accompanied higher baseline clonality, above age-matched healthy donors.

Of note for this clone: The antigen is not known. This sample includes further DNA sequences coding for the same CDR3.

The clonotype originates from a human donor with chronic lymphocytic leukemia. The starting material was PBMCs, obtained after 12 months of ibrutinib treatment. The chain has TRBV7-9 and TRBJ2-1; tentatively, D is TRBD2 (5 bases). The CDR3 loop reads CASSLGGDEQFF. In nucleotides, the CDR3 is TGTGCCAGCAGCTTAGGGGGAGATGAGCAGTTCTTC.